The 10 T cell receptor beta chains presented below share a single source sample, sequenced in a study of blood T cell repertoires in COVID-19. The method was immunoSEQ multiplex PCR; TCRdb's version includes in-frame clones alone and lacks a portion of them. The sample includes roughly 74,000 clones, roughly 81% of them seen just once. The material sequenced was peripheral blood. Receptors originate from an older man with acute or convalescent COVID-19.

CDR3 loop: CASSGTVSGNTIYF. For the CDR3, the DNA is TGTGCCAGCAGCGGGACAGTCTCTGGAAACACCATATATTTT. This chain uses TRBV6-5 with TRBJ1-3; 7 bases align to TRBD1. The V segment lost 6 bases and the J segment 0 bases; nucleotides outside the gene matches: 2. The CDR3 loop spans 14 amino acids. Germline CDR1 is MNHEY and CDR2 is SVGAGI.

This clone was seen more than once but under ten times. This rearrangement joins TRBV19 to TRBJ2-7, with 14 bases that match TRBD2. Per the germline V gene, CDR1 is LNHDA and CDR2 is SQIVND (reference sequence). Trimming took 6 bases from V and 4 from J; bases not matched to a gene: 8. This CDR3 contains 16 residues. The CDR3 coding sequence is TGTGCCAGTAGGAGCGGGACTAGCGGGAGATCTTACGAGCAGTACTTC. This encodes CASRSGTSGRSYEQYF.

This clone was seen only once. V and J are TRBV10-3 and TRBJ1-3, with D possibly matching TRBD1 (6 bases). The CDR3 consists of 14 residues. Trimming took off 6 bases at V and 1 base at J, with 10 bases between the two ends. CDR1 is ENHRY and CDR2 is SYGVKD in the germline V gene. The CDR3 region is CAIRETGSGNTIYF. The CDR3 DNA reads TGTGCCATCAGGGAAACAGGGTCTGGAAACACCATATATTTT.

V and J are TRBV18 and TRBJ2-7; no clear D gene. The ends were cut back, 1 base at V and 5 bases at J, with 12 bases in the middle. The CDR3 contains 14 residues. CDR1 is KGHSH, CDR2 LQKENI, per germline. In DNA form, the CDR3 reads TGTGCCAGCTCACCACAGAGTTTTGGAGACGAGCAGTACTTC. Translated: CASSPQSFGDEQYF.

Many counts were recorded for this clone. The rearrangement joins TRBV6-5 to TRBJ1-2, with D possibly matching TRBD1 (6 bases). The CDR3 sequence is 13 residues long. Between the trimmed V and J ends, which lost 2 bases and 8 bases, there was a span of 12 bases. Germline CDR1 is MNHEY and CDR2 is SVGAGI. The CDR3: CASSYLTGSGYTF. CDR3 DNA sequence: TGTGCCAGCAGTTACCTTACAGGGAGCGGCTACACCTTC.

Only one count was recorded for this clone. The rearrangement links TRBV3-1 (or the pseudogene TRBV3-2) to TRBJ2-7; 9 nucleotides line up with TRBD2. Trimming cost V 4 bases and J 2 bases; bases outside gene matches: 9. The CDR3 totals 16 residues. The germline CDR1 and CDR2 sequences are LGHDT and YNNKEL (reference sequence). CDR3 sequence (DNA): TGTGCCAGCAGCCGAGGACTAGCGAGGGGGGCCTACGAGCAGTACTTC. This codes for CASSRGLARGAYEQYF.

The V call is TRBV9, the J call TRBJ2-1; TRBD1 matches at 7 bases. The CDR3 contains 15 residues. Germline V CDR1 and CDR2: SGDLS, YYNGEE. V lost 0 bases to trimming and J lost 4 bases; unmatched junction nucleotides: 4. CDR3 in amino acids: CASSVEGDRYNEQFF. The CDR3, as DNA: TGTGCCAGCAGCGTAGAAGGGGACAGATACAATGAGCAGTTCTTC.

The chain combines TRBV10-3 with TRBJ2-7; 10 bases fit TRBD1. There are 15 residues in the CDR3. J gave up 5 bases and V 3 bases, and 7 bases lay outside the gene matches. Germline V gene sequence: CDR1 ENHRY, CDR2 SYGVKD. The CDR3 loop is CAISDAGQGTNEQYF. The CDR3 bases are TGTGCCATCAGTGACGCGGGACAGGGGACCAACGAGCAGTACTTC.

The chain has TRBV5-8 and TRBJ2-1; 9 bases agree with TRBD2. The germline CDR1 and CDR2 sequences are SGHTS and YDEGEE. After removal of 0 bases from V and 8 bases from J, the junction contained 9 bases not matched to a gene. This CDR3 comprises 16 residues. CDR3 nucleotide sequence: TGTGCCAGCAGCTTGGCCGTAGCGGGAGAAGGGGATGAGCAGTTCTTC. It yields the protein CASSLAVAGEGDEQFF.

The V and J genes are TRBV6-1 and TRBJ1-1, with D uncertain. This CDR3 is built from 15 residues. V was shortened by 3 bases and J by 1 base, with 12 bases between the two germline ends. Germline CDR1 and CDR2: MNHNS and SASEGT. The DNA of the CDR3 is TGTGCCAGCAGTGAGACTGATCGAAGGAACACTGAAGCTTTCTTT. Its protein product is CASSETDRRNTEAFF.